This T cell receptor beta chain appears in the sequencing data of a study of CD8 T cells in ankylosing spondylitis. Broader study findings: One TCR beta motif, made up of roughly 8 highly homologous variants, appeared characteristic of ankylosing spondylitis blood. CD8+ cells made up the disease-linked clones, which were relatively rare in peripheral blood.

Worth noting for this clonotype: Its antigen is undetermined.

This CDR3 has 15 residues. CDR1 LGHDT and CDR2 YNNKEL come from the germline V gene (reference sequence). Trimming cost V 7 bases and J 6 bases; bases outside gene matches: 9. Quantitative 5'-RACE with molecular barcodes generated TCR beta libraries. TCRdb reprocessed the 5' RACE reads via MiXCR and lists one record per CDR3 protein. The sample consists of approximately 220,000 distinct CDR3 sequences, around 16% of them appearing once. The material sequenced was blood, either unsorted or a sorted T cell fraction (not recorded which). The sequence derives from a male donor with ankylosing spondylitis. V and J are TRBV3-1 and TRBJ1-6; 7 bases are a match to TRBD1. This CDR3 reads CASNKPGQLNSPLHF. Here the CDR3 DNA reads TGTGCCAGCAACAAACCGGGACAGCTTAATTCACCCCTCCACTTT.